This record concerns one T cell receptor beta chain sequence. Germline values: CDR1 SSHAT, CDR2 FNYEAQ (reference sequence). Trimming pared 1 base from V and 2 bases from J, leaving 8 bases between. This CDR3 region has 14 residues. Assay used: immunoSEQ multiplex PCR; TCRdb lists only in-frame clones, some missing. This sample yields about 42,000 clones, of which 84% are seen a single time; 0.55% to 0.65% belongs to the top ten. The data originate from a study of T cell changes during pregnancy in multiple sclerosis. This receptor was taken from a female donor with multiple sclerosis, enrolled in a pregnancy study. The V and J genes are TRBV7-7 and TRBJ2-5; D is uncertain. The source was CD4+ T cells from peripheral blood mononuclear cells, collected before pregnancy. The CDR3 region is CASSLDGQQETQYF. The CDR3 DNA reads as TGTGCCAGCAGCTTAGATGGGCAGCAAGAGACCCAGTACTTC.